The T cell receptor (beta chain) under discussion was sequenced for a study of CD8 T cells in ankylosing spondylitis. Notes on the study in general: From matched ankylosing spondylitis synovial fluid, disease-linked clones were reportedly recovered at significantly enriched levels. Roughly eight highly homologous variants made up a TCR beta motif that seemed to typify ankylosing spondylitis blood. There were earlier reports of some motif variants in reactive arthritis synovial fluid and blood. Disease-linked clones had a CD8+ phenotype and relatively low frequency in peripheral blood.

This clonotype was detected only a few times. What it binds is not known. Each TCR beta library was made by quantitative 5'-RACE that incorporated molecular barcodes. TCRdb re-called the 5' RACE reads with MiXCR, one entry per CDR3 protein. The sample includes about 220,000 distinct CDR3 sequences, 18% of them seen just once. The CDR3 contains 13 residues. V dropped 0 bases and J dropped 5 bases, with 8 bases sitting between them. Germline CDR1 is DFQATT and CDR2 is SNEGSKA (reference sequence). The chain is built from TRBV20-1 and TRBJ2-1; D is possibly TRBD2 (6 bases). The source is a male donor with ankylosing spondylitis. The sequencing sample was made of blood, either unsorted or a sorted T cell fraction (not recorded which). CDR3 region: CSARDGRNNEQFF. Written as DNA, the CDR3 is TGCAGTGCTAGAGATGGGAGGAACAATGAGCAGTTCTTC.